This T cell receptor (beta chain) was recovered during a study of blood T cells in healthy people across ages. Whole-study results and caveats: From one million sequenced T cells, diversity estimates were lower bounds. Compared with aged donors, long-lived donors showed fewer expanded clones, suggesting selection.

CDR1 is LGHDT, CDR2 YNNKEL, per germline (reference sequence). This CDR3 has 16 residues. Concerning this clonotype itself: The antigen remains undetermined. One end of the junction varies from germline; a read error may be responsible.

The authors ran a second PCR of 7 to 11 cycles using a sample-barcoded 5' primer and a J-beta primer mix. Each of the samples gave a minimum of 2.5 million paired-end reads that contained CDR3. TCRdb itself ran the 5' RACE reads through MiXCR, one entry per CDR3 protein. The data show approximately 900,000 distinct CDR3 sequences, with 25% to 30% seen just once and approximately 10% held by the top ten. The same specimen was also included in a second study, on T cells of mothers and their children.

The sample consisted of blood. The gene calls are TRBV3-1 and TRBJ2-2; tentative D call: TRBD2 (5 bases). The sequence came from a woman aged 40 to 55 in good health. CDR3 loop: CASSPETVANTGELFF. DNA of the CDR3: TGTGCCAGCAGCCCCGAGACTGTGGCAAACACCGGGGAGTTGTTTTTT.